A selection of T cell receptor beta chains follows, all from one sample in a study of beta chain features in type 1 diabetes. Sequencing used immunoSEQ multiplex PCR; TCRdb keeps in-frame clones, though not all of them. This sample has 680,000 or so clones; over 10% occur once, and the top ten carry less than 0.025%. The material sequenced was naive CD4+ T cells from blood. These TCRs come from a man between 18 and 29 years old with type 1 diabetes. CDR3s include the opening cysteine and the closing phenylalanine or tryptophan. Fields, in order: clone size, J gene, D gene, V gene, CDR3 DNA, CDR3 protein. A D gene is named only where the DNA matches it firmly. Part of the rows lack a size; the others show once, few, many or a class for expanded clones.

abundance: few; j_gene: TRBJ2-2; d_gene: TRBD1; v_gene: TRBV7-9; CDR3nt: TGTGCGCCGGGACAGGGGGCTACGAACACCGGGGAGCTGTTTTTT; CDR3aa: CAPGQGATNTGELFF
abundance: -; j_gene: TRBJ1-1; d_gene: TRBD1; v_gene: TRBV19; CDR3nt: TGTGCCAGTAGTTTCCCGGGACAGATAAACACTGAAGCTTTCTTT; CDR3aa: CASSFPGQINTEAFF
abundance: -; j_gene: TRBJ2-3; d_gene: -; v_gene: TRBV7-6; CDR3nt: TGTGCCAGCAGCTACGTCACAGATACGCAGTATTTT; CDR3aa: CASSYVTDTQYF
abundance: few; j_gene: TRBJ2-7; d_gene: -; v_gene: TRBV19; CDR3nt: TGTGCCAGTAGCGGGGAGAACTACGAGCAGTACTTC; CDR3aa: CASSGENYEQYF
abundance: few; j_gene: TRBJ2-1; d_gene: -; v_gene: TRBV29-1; CDR3nt: TGCAGCGTTGAAGTACCGGGGTCCGATGAGCAGTTCTTC; CDR3aa: CSVEVPGSDEQFF
abundance: few; j_gene: TRBJ2-5; d_gene: -; v_gene: TRBV4-2; CDR3nt: TGTGCCAGCAGCCGCGAGGGAACGGGGGGCCTACAAGAGACCCAGTACTTC; CDR3aa: CASSREGTGGLQETQYF
abundance: few; j_gene: TRBJ1-6; d_gene: TRBD1; v_gene: TRBV18; CDR3nt: TGTGCCAGCTCACCCCTCCGGGACAGGGGCTCACCCCTCCACTTT; CDR3aa: CASSPLRDRGSPLHF
abundance: few; j_gene: TRBJ2-3; d_gene: -; v_gene: TRBV28; CDR3nt: TGTGCCAGCAGTCTCCCCCCGGGAGATACGCAGTATTTT; CDR3aa: CASSLPPGDTQYF
abundance: -; j_gene: TRBJ1-6; d_gene: TRBD1; v_gene: TRBV19; CDR3nt: TGTGCCAGTAGTATCAACACAGGGGGCGATTTGGATTCACCCCTCCACTTT; CDR3aa: CASSINTGGDLDSPLHF
abundance: few; j_gene: TRBJ2-3; d_gene: -; v_gene: TRBV14; CDR3nt: TGTGCCAGCGGCCAGGGGGATACGCAGTATTTT; CDR3aa: CASGQGDTQYF
abundance: -; j_gene: TRBJ2-7; d_gene: TRBD2; v_gene: TRBV6-5; CDR3nt: TGTGCCAGCAGTTACTCAAGCGGGGGGCCCTACGAGCAGTACTTC; CDR3aa: CASSYSSGGPYEQYF
abundance: few; j_gene: TRBJ2-5; d_gene: TRBD2; v_gene: TRBV25-1; CDR3nt: TGTGCTGCCGGACTAGCGGGGATAGGGGAGACCCAGTACTTC; CDR3aa: CAAGLAGIGETQYF
abundance: -; j_gene: TRBJ1-1; d_gene: -; v_gene: TRBV9; CDR3nt: TGTGCCAGCAGCGTAATCGGGGGGAACACTGAAGCTTTCTTT; CDR3aa: CASSVIGGNTEAFF
abundance: -; j_gene: TRBJ1-2; d_gene: TRBD1; v_gene: TRBV6-5; CDR3nt: TGTGCCAGCACCCCTGAGGGGGCGTCCTATGGCTACACCTTC; CDR3aa: CASTPEGASYGYTF
abundance: few; j_gene: TRBJ1-3; d_gene: -; v_gene: TRBV6-5; CDR3nt: TGTGCCAGCAGAGGTGGAAACACCATATATTTT; CDR3aa: CASRGGNTIYF
abundance: few; j_gene: TRBJ1-1; d_gene: -; v_gene: TRBV27; CDR3nt: TGTGCCAGCAGTTTAGTACAGTCGAACACTGAAGCTTTCTTT; CDR3aa: CASSLVQSNTEAFF
abundance: few; j_gene: TRBJ2-1; d_gene: -; v_gene: TRBV9; CDR3nt: TGTGCCAGCAGCGTAGCTGGGGGGATGCTCGACAATGAGCAGTTCTTC; CDR3aa: CASSVAGGMLDNEQFF
abundance: -; j_gene: TRBJ1-1; d_gene: -; v_gene: TRBV7-9; CDR3nt: TGTGCCAGCAGCTTGGGGGCCCAGAACACTGAAGCTTTCTTT; CDR3aa: CASSLGAQNTEAFF
abundance: many; j_gene: TRBJ2-7; d_gene: TRBD2; v_gene: TRBV30; CDR3nt: TGTGCCTGGAGTGGAGAAGCGGGGCTTACCTACGAGCAGTACTTC; CDR3aa: CAWSGEAGLTYEQYF
abundance: few; j_gene: TRBJ2-5; d_gene: TRBD2; v_gene: TRBV7-9; CDR3nt: TGTGCCAGCAGCATCACTAGCGGGGAGAATCAAGAGACCCAGTACTTC; CDR3aa: CASSITSGENQETQYF
abundance: few; j_gene: TRBJ2-7; d_gene: TRBD1; v_gene: TRBV25-1; CDR3nt: TGTGCCAGCAGTTTACAGGGGGCTTACGACGAGCAGTACTTC; CDR3aa: CASSLQGAYDEQYF
abundance: -; j_gene: TRBJ1-1; d_gene: -; v_gene: TRBV13; CDR3nt: TGTGCCAGCAGCTCCCTCCCCCGGGGAGCTTTCTTT; CDR3aa: CASSSLPRGAFF
abundance: few; j_gene: TRBJ1-4; d_gene: TRBD1; v_gene: TRBV30; CDR3nt: TGTGCCTGGGCGACAGGGGGGGGTGAAAAACTGTTTTTT; CDR3aa: CAWATGGGEKLFF
abundance: few; j_gene: TRBJ2-5; d_gene: -; v_gene: TRBV19; CDR3nt: TGTGCCAGTAGTCCCACGGGGATAGAGACCCAGTACTTC; CDR3aa: CASSPTGIETQYF
abundance: many; j_gene: TRBJ2-1; d_gene: -; v_gene: TRBV14; CDR3nt: TGTGCCAGCAGCCAATTTGGGGAGCAGTTCTTC; CDR3aa: CASSQFGEQFF
abundance: -; j_gene: TRBJ1-2; d_gene: -; v_gene: TRBV28; CDR3nt: TGTGCCAGCAGTTTAGGGCAGCGCATCTATGGCTACACCTTC; CDR3aa: CASSLGQRIYGYTF
abundance: -; j_gene: TRBJ2-3; d_gene: TRBD2; v_gene: TRBV27; CDR3nt: TGTGCCAGCAGTTTATCAAGGCTAGCGGGGCTCGCTAGCACAGATACGCAGTATTTT; CDR3aa: CASSLSRLAGLASTDTQYF
abundance: few; j_gene: TRBJ2-7; d_gene: TRBD1; v_gene: TRBV7-6; CDR3nt: TGTGCCAGCAGCTTAGCGGAGGGGACAGGGCAGCAGTACTTC; CDR3aa: CASSLAEGTGQQYF
abundance: few; j_gene: TRBJ2-5; d_gene: -; v_gene: TRBV19; CDR3nt: TGTGCCAGTAGTATAGCGGCGGGGATGGACGAGACCCAGTACTTC; CDR3aa: CASSIAAGMDETQYF